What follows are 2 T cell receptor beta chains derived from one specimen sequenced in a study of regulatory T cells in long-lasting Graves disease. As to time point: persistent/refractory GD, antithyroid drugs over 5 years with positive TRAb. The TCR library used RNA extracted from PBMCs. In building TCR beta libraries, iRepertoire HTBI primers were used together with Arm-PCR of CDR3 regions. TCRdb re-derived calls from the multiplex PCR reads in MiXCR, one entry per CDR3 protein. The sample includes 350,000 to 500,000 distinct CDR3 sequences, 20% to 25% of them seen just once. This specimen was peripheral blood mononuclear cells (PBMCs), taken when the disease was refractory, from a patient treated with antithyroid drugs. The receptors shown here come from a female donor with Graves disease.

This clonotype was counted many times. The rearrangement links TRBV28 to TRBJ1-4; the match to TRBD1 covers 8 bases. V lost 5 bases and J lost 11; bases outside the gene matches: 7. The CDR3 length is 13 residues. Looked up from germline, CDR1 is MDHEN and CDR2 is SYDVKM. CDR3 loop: CASSIGQGWKLFF. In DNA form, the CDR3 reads TGTGCCAGCAGTATCGGACAGGGCTGGAAACTGTTTTTT.

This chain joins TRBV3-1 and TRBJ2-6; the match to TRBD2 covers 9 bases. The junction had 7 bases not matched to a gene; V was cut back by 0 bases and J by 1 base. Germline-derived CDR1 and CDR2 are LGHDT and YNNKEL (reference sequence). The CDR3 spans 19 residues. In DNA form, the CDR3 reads TGTGCCAGCAGCCAAGAGGAAAGCGGGAGGTTATCTGGGGCCAACGTCCTGACTTTC. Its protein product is CASSQEESGRLSGANVLTF.